The clone carrying this T cell receptor (beta chain) was picked up many times. As yet, its antigen is unknown. The sample originates from a study of T cells in Graves' hyperthyroidism and ophthalmopathy. Graves' hyperthyroidism showing no ophthalmopathy progression within 18 months was considered stable. Pregnant or lactating patients were excluded, as were those with uncontrolled infection or other autoimmune disease. Broader study findings: Blood shared most expanded thyroid clonotypes above 0.001. The model's output predicted ophthalmopathy at a median of about 5.9 months prior to onset.

The source material, RNA transcripts, was used to amplify TCR beta CDR3 regions. The TCR CDR3 was amplified in a first-round RT-PCR using the HTBI primer set. Via MiXCR, TCRdb re-called the multiplex PCR reads, giving one row per CDR3 protein. The table has approximately 590,000 distinct CDR3 sequences, about 15% seen once. The clonotype was recovered from a woman aged 30 to 39 with Graves' hyperthyroidism. The material sequenced was blood.

CDR3 in amino acids: CASSFSGQRNYEQYF. The CDR3 nucleotides read TGTGCCAGCAGTTTTTCTGGACAGCGGAATTACGAGCAGTACTTC. The rearrangement uses TRBV27 and TRBJ2-7, with a tentative D call TRBD1 (6 bases). CDR3 length equals 15 residues. From germline, CDR1 is MNHEY and CDR2 SMNVEV (reference sequence). Trimming cost V 3 bases and J 4 bases, with 16 bases left between them.